This T cell receptor (beta chain) was found in a study of molecular identifiers for immune sequencing clone quantification. For the study at large: In replicates, RNA from 20,000 or 100,000 naive CD8 cells was split five ways, four sequenced.

With RNA at 10%, 30% or 50%, naive CD8 libraries came from roughly 20,000 to 1,000,000 sorted cells. A single record per CDR3 protein comes from TCRdb applying MiXCR to the PCR reads. The sample contains 350,000 or so distinct CDR3 sequences, over 20% of which appear only once. This clonotype was observed at least ten times. Its antigen is unidentified. The CDR3 is made up of 16 amino acids. Germline-derived CDR1 and CDR2 are LGHNA and YSLEER. Trimming took 1 base from V and 6 from J, leaving 17 bases between them. Points from the study as a whole: Detection of one spiked Jurkat cell's TCR RNA reportedly worked in around 1 million naive cells. Clones that exceeded 20 RNA copies held over 97% of effector molecules, yet under 1% in naive cells.

V is TRBV4-3 and J is TRBJ2-3, with unresolved D. The clonotype was recovered from a human donor in good health. Some libraries in this study had Jurkat cell RNA spiked in. Input material: naive CD8+ T cells from blood, with Jurkat cell RNA spiked in. Indicated subset: FACS-sorted CD8+CD4-CCR7+CD45RA+ naive T cells. CDR3 in DNA: TGCGCCAGCAGCCAAGTCCTTTTAGTTGTAGGCGATACGCAGTATTTT. This gives the protein CASSQVLLVVGDTQYF.